Presented here are 16 T cell receptor beta chains from one specimen sequenced in a study of cytomegalovirus exposure and HLA in healthy donors. The PCR had 60 Vbeta and 13 Jbeta primers. Assay used: immunoSEQ multiplex PCR; TCRdb lists only in-frame clones, some missing. The top ten clones hold about an eighth of a sample with 55,000 to 85,000 clones, less than 80% of them seen once. The sequencing sample was made of PBMCs. The source of these receptors is a middle-aged woman in good health and CMV-seropositive.

This chain connects TRBV5-1 to TRBJ1-2; D gene unclear. The length of the CDR3 is 13 residues. Germline V lookup: CDR1 SGHRS, CDR2 YFSETQ. V lost 4 bases and J lost 8, with 15 bases in between. CDR3 sequence reads: CASSPDGVGGYTF. For the CDR3, the DNA is TGCGCCAGCAGCCCGGACGGGGTAGGCGGCTACACCTTC.

This clone has a single count. The CDR3 loop reads CAISDGGYSNQPQHF. For the CDR3, the DNA is TGTGCCATCAGTGATGGAGGGTATAGCAATCAGCCCCAGCATTTT. This chain connects TRBV10-3 to TRBJ1-5; no clear D. Trimming took 3 bases from V and 0 from J, leaving 9 bases between them. The germline gives CDR1 ENHRY, CDR2 SYGVKD. This CDR3 region has 15 residues.

The chain combines TRBV11-3 with TRBJ2-5; D uncertain. The length of the CDR3 is 12 residues. V was trimmed by 1 base and J by 11 bases, leaving 11 bases between them. Germline V gives CDR1 SGHNT, CDR2 YENEEA. The CDR3 DNA is TGTGCCAGCAGCTTAGCGGCAGGCCCGCAGTACTTC. This encodes CASSLAAGPQYF. Full variable domain (outside the CDR3, taken from reference TRBV11-3 and TRBJ2-5): EAGVVQSPRYKIIEKKQPVAFWCNPISGHNTLYWYLQNLGQGPELLIRYENEEAVDDSQLPKDRFSAERLKGVDSTLKIQPAELGDSAVYLCASSLAAGPQYFGPGTRLLVL.

J is TRBJ1-1 and V is TRBV5-1; TRBD1 matches at 8 bases. Germline V gene data show CDR1 as SGHRS and CDR2 as YFSETQ. After removal of 3 bases from V and 1 base from J, the junction contained 2 bases not matched to a gene. The CDR3 runs 14 residues. The CDR3 sequence: CASSSQGGNTEAFF. Here the CDR3 DNA reads TGCGCCAGCAGCTCACAGGGGGGGAACACTGAAGCTTTCTTT.

This clone has only a few counts. The chain links TRBV13 to TRBJ1-2, with 8 bases aligning to TRBD1. The V gene end was trimmed by 2 bases and the J gene end by 8 bases; junction bases not matched to a gene: 7. Germline lookup yields CDR1 PRHDT and CDR2 FYEKMQ (reference sequence). This CDR3 has 14 amino acids. The CDR3 nucleotides are TGTGCCAGCAGCTTAAGAGACAGGGGTGCGGGCTACACCTTC. Protein sequence: CASSLRDRGAGYTF.

The chain uses TRBV19 and TRBJ2-7, with 11 bases that match TRBD2. The CDR3 has 15 residues. J gave up 0 bases and V 7 bases, and 5 bases lay outside the gene matches. In germline, CDR1 is LNHDA, CDR2 SQIVND (reference sequence). DNA for the CDR3: TGTGCCAGTAAGGTACTAGCGGGGGCCTCCTACGAGCAGTACTTC. It translates to CASKVLAGASYEQYF.

The chain is built from TRBV5-1 and TRBJ1-1; D is uncertain. Trimming took off 5 bases at V and 1 base at J, with 15 bases between the two ends. This CDR3 contains 15 residues. The germline V gene has CDR1 SGHRS and CDR2 YFSETQ. CDR3 nucleotides: TGCGCCAGCAGATCGCTCGGACTTCAGAACACTGAAGCTTTCTTT. Its protein product is CASRSLGLQNTEAFF.

The V call is TRBV6-1, the J call TRBJ1-5; tentatively, D is TRBD1 (5 bases). Between the trimmed V and J ends, which lost 2 bases and 2 bases, there was a span of 13 bases. The length of the CDR3 is 16 residues. Germline values: CDR1 MNHNS, CDR2 SASEGT. The CDR3 loop is CASSEWQGEGNQPQHF. CDR3 DNA sequence: TGTGCCAGCAGTGAATGGCAAGGGGAGGGCAATCAGCCCCAGCATTTT.

The chain combines TRBV5-1 with TRBJ2-3; 14 nucleotides align to TRBD2. The CDR3 has 17 residues. Germline CDR1 reads SGHRS; CDR2 reads YFSETQ. The J segment lost 8 bases and the V segment lost 6 bases, leaving 14 bases of the junction unmatched. The CDR3 DNA reads as TGCGCCAGCATTTCCACCGGGACTAGCGGGGGTCAGTCTACGCAGTATTTT. Translation: CASISTGTSGGQSTQYF.

The rearrangement links TRBV15 to TRBJ1-6, with a possible D match to TRBD1 (6 bases). Germline V gives CDR1 LNHNV, CDR2 YYDKDF (reference sequence). V lost 3 bases, J lost 8 bases, and 8 bases lay in between. CDR3 length equals 13 residues. This CDR3 reads CATSRGAYSPLHF. The CDR3 coding sequence is TGTGCCACCAGCAGGGGGGCTTATTCACCCCTCCACTTT. Full variable domain (rest looked up from reference TRBV15 and TRBJ1-6): DAMVIQNPRYQVTQFGKPVTLSCSQTLNHNVMYWYQQKSSQAPKLLFHYYDKDFNNEADTPDNFQSRRPNTSFCFLDIRSPGLGDTAMYLCATSRGAYSPLHFGNGTRLTVT.

V gene TRBV29-1 combines with J gene TRBJ2-2; TRBD2 might be the D (6 bases). The CDR3 is 15 amino acids. CDR1 SQVTM and CDR2 ANQGSEA come from the germline V gene. Trimming cost V 4 bases and J 4 bases, with 16 bases left between them. CDR3 sequence: CSVGGGRAGTGELFF. In nucleotides, the CDR3 is TGCAGCGTTGGAGGAGGGAGAGCGGGCACCGGGGAGCTGTTTTTT.

This clone showed up just a few times. The chain couples TRBV25-1 to TRBJ2-1; D is uncertain. Trimming pared 3 bases from V and 7 bases from J, leaving 13 bases between. The germline V gene has CDR1 MGHDK and CDR2 SYGVNS. This CDR3 is 14 amino acids long. CDR3 amino acids: CASSDLSRWNEQFF. The DNA of the CDR3 is TGTGCCAGCAGTGATCTTTCTAGGTGGAATGAGCAGTTCTTC.

CDR3 protein: CANSMTGRGTEAFF. Written as DNA, the CDR3 is TGTGCCAACTCAATGACAGGGAGAGGCACTGAAGCTTTCTTT. The chain recombines TRBV6-6 with TRBJ1-1, with 7 bases matching TRBD1. The V segment lost 10 bases and the J segment 4 bases; nucleotides outside the gene matches: 12. This CDR3 has 14 amino acids. Germline assignment: CDR1 MNHNY and CDR2 SVGAGI (reference sequence).

The chain recombines TRBV19 with TRBJ2-5; 11 bases align to TRBD2. The CDR3 has 19 residues. The V gene's germline CDR1 is LNHDA and CDR2 SQIVND (reference sequence). The V and J ends lost 1 base and 0 bases, in that order; junction bases with no gene match: 10. The CDR3 protein is CASSIGGTSGFVYQETQYF. CDR3 in DNA: TGTGCCAGTAGTATAGGAGGGACTAGCGGTTTCGTTTACCAAGAGACCCAGTACTTC.

The J gene is TRBJ2-7, the V gene TRBV6-1, with 7 bases that match TRBD1. J was trimmed by 0 bases and V by 7 bases; bases with no gene match: 6. Germline-derived CDR1 and CDR2 are MNHNS and SASEGT. The CDR3 sequence is 14 residues long. The CDR3 region has the DNA TGTGCCAGCACAGACAGGGAGAGCTCCTACGAGCAGTACTTC. Its protein is CASTDRESSYEQYF.

The gene calls are TRBV19 and TRBJ1-1; 8 bases are a match to TRBD1. Looked up from germline, CDR1 is LNHDA and CDR2 is SQIVND (reference sequence). The CDR3 extends over 13 amino acids. The V gene end was trimmed by 7 bases and the J gene end by 1 base; junction bases not matched to a gene: 2. The CDR3 DNA is TGTGCCAGTACAGACAGGGGGAACACTGAAGCTTTCTTT. Protein sequence: CASTDRGNTEAFF.